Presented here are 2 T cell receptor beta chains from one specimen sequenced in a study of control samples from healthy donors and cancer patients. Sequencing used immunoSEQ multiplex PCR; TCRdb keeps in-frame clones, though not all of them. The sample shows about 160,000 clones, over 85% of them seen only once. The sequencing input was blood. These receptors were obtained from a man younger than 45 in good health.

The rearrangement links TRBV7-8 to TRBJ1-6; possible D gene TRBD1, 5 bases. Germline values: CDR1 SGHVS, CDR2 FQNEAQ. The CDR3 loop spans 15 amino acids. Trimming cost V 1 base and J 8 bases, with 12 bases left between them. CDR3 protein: CASSLDRRVDSPLHF. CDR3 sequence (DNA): TGTGCCAGCAGCTTAGACAGGAGAGTTGATTCACCCCTCCACTTT.

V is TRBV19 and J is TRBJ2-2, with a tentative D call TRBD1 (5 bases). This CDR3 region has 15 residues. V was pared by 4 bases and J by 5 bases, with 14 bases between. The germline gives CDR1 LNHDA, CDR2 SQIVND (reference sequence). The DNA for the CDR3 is TGTGCCAGTAGTACCGGTCAGGGATGGACCGGGGAGCTGTTTTTT. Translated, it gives CASSTGQGWTGELFF.